This T cell receptor (beta chain) is from a study of lymphopenia after photon versus proton radiotherapy. Study results and caveats: After lymphocyte nadir, photon-treated repertoires showed oligoclonal expansion, especially CD8+ Temra. Photon-treated patients lost naive T cells and TCR diversity; proton-treated stayed stable.

The CDR3 consists of 16 residues. In germline, CDR1 is MNHEY, CDR2 SMNVEV (reference sequence). The V gene end was trimmed by 1 base and the J gene end by 6 bases; junction bases not matched to a gene: 12. Here immunoSEQ multiplex PCR was the method, and the copy in TCRdb shows in-frame clones only, minus some. The repertoire consists of more than 25,000 clones, with about nine tenths occurring once and the leading ten covering about 50%. In the case of this clone: Its target is not known.

The sequenced sample was peripheral blood, obtained from a patient treated with proton-based radiotherapy. This clonotype originated in a woman aged 60-75 years with cholangiocarcinoma. Some clones in this sample may be carry-over from other donors' samples. V is TRBV27 and J is TRBJ2-7; 7 bases match TRBD1. DNA for the CDR3: TGTGCCAGCAGTTTATTCCCAGGGGGTGGGAACGGCGAGCAGTACTTC. The encoded protein is CASSLFPGGGNGEQYF.